This T cell receptor (beta chain) was sequenced for a study of naive and memory T cell subsets. Amplification of ligated cDNA took four PCR rounds with SP2 and nested alpha and beta constant primers. TCRdb analysed the 5' RACE reads with MiXCR anew, one entry per CDR3 protein. The repertoire holds 57,000 or so distinct CDR3 sequences, with roughly 7% as singletons. Trimming took 5 bases from V and 7 from J; bases not matched to a gene: 15. Germline assignment: CDR1 SGHRS and CDR2 YFSETQ. The CDR3 is 17 amino acids. Notes on the study in general: This RNA-based method may be sensitive to activation-related transcript changes.

An oligonucleotide containing a UMI was ligated to the 3' end of TCR cDNA. RNA was extracted from roughly 2.6 ml of whole blood of healthy adults. Reverse transcription used DNase-treated unsorted total RNA, aiming for roughly 1 to 1000 ng. A few counts support this clonotype. Its antigen remains unknown. The clonotype was recovered from a male donor in good health. This chain joins TRBV5-1 and TRBJ2-1, with TRBD2 matching over 10 bases. CDR3 amino acids: CASSHIKAGGPVNEQFF. The CDR3 DNA follows: TGCGCCAGCAGTCACATTAAAGCGGGAGGGCCGGTAAATGAGCAGTTCTTC.